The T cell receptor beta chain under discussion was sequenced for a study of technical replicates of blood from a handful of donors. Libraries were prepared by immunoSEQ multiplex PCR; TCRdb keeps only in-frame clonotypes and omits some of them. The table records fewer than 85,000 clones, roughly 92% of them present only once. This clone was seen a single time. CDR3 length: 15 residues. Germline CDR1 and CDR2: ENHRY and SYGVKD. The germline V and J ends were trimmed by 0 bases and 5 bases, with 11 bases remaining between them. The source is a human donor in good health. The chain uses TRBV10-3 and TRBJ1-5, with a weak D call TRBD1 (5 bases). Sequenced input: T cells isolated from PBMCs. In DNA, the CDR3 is TGTGCCATCAGTGAGTCGACAGTCTCGGATCAGCCCCAGCATTTT. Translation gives CAISESTVSDQPQHF.